This T cell receptor (beta chain) derives from a study of blood T cells in healthy people across ages. General study points: Age brought a roughly linear fall in TCR beta diversity measured per million T cells.

With regard to this clonotype: The antigen is not known.

CDR1 PRHDT and CDR2 FYEKMQ come from the germline V gene (reference sequence). V lost 2 bases, J lost 2 bases, and 13 bases lay in between. This CDR3 is 15 amino acids long. The authors ran a second PCR of roughly 7 to 11 cycles using a sample-barcoded 5' primer and a J-beta primer mix. All cDNA molecules were each tagged by a template-switch adaptor with 12 random nucleotides. TCRdb re-called the 5' RACE reads with MiXCR, one entry per CDR3 protein. The table lists over a million distinct CDR3 sequences, more than 40% of them singletons. This TCR came from a woman aged 55-70 years in good health. The sequenced material came from blood. The V gene is TRBV13, the J gene TRBJ2-7; D remains ambiguous. The CDR3 nucleotides read TGTGCCAGCAGCTTATTTGGTCCAGGCGCCTACGAGCAGTACTTC. Its translation is CASSLFGPGAYEQYF.